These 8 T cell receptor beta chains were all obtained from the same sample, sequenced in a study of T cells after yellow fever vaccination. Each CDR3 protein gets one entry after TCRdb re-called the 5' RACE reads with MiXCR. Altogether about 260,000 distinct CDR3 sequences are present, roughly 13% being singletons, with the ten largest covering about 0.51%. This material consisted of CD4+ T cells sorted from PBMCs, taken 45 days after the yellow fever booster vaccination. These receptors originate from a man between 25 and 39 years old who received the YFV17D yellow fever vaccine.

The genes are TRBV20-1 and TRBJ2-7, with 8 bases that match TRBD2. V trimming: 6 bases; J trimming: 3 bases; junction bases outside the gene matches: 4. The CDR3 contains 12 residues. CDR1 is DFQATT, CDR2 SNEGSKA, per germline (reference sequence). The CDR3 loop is CSAGGGYYEQYF. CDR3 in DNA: TGCAGTGCCGGGGGGGGGTACTACGAGCAGTACTTC.

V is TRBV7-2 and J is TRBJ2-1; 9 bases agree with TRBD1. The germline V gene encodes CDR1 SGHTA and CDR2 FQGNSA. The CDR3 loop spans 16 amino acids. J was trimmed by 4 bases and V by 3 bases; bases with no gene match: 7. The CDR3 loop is CASSFAAGTGYNEQFF. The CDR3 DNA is TGTGCCAGCAGCTTTGCCGCCGGGACAGGGTACAATGAGCAGTTCTTC. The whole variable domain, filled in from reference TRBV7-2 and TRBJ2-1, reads GAGVSQSPSNKVTEKGKDVELRCDPISGHTALYWYRQSLGQGLEFLIYFQGNSAPDKSGLPSDRFSAERTGGSVSTLTIQRTQQEDSAVYLCASSFAAGTGYNEQFFGPGTRLTVL.

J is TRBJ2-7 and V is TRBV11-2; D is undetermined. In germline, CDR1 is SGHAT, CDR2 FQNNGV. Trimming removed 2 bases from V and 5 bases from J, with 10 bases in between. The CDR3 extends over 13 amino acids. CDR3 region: CASSLSSKDEQYF. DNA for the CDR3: TGTGCCAGCAGCTTATCGTCTAAGGACGAGCAGTACTTC.

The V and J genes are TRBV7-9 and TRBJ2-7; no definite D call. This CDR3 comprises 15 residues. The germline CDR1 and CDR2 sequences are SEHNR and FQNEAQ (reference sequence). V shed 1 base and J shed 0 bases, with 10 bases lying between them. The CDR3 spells CASSLESWSSYEQYF. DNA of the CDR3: TGTGCCAGCAGCTTAGAGAGCTGGAGCTCCTACGAGCAGTACTTC.

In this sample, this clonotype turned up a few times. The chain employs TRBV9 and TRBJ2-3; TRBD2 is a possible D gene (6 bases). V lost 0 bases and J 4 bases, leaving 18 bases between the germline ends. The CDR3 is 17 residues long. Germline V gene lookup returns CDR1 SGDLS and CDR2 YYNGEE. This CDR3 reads CASSVGRGSALSDTQYF. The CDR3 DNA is TGTGCCAGCAGCGTAGGTCGGGGGTCCGCTCTTTCAGATACGCAGTATTTT.

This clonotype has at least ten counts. The CDR3 protein is CASSPNSGQETQYF. CDR3 DNA: TGCGCCAGCAGCCCCAATTCAGGGCAAGAGACCCAGTACTTC. The chain recombines TRBV4-3 with TRBJ2-5; D is perhaps TRBD1 (5 bases). Germline V gives CDR1 LGHNA, CDR2 YSLEER. The V gene lost 4 bases and the J gene lost 2 bases, with 11 bases spanning the gap. The CDR3 runs 14 residues.

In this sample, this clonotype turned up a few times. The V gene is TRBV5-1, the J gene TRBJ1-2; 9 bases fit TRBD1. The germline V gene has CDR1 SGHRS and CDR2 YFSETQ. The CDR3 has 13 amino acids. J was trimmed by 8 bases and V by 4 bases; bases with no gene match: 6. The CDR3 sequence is CASSGGQGLGYTF. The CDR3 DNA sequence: TGCGCCAGCAGCGGAGGACAGGGGCTCGGCTACACCTTC. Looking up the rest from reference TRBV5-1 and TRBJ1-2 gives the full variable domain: KAGVTQTPRYLIKTRGQQVTLSCSPISGHRSVSWYQQTPGQGLQFLFEYFSETQRNKGNFPGRFSGRQFSNSRSEMNVSTLELGDSALYLCASSGGQGLGYTFGSGTRLTVV.

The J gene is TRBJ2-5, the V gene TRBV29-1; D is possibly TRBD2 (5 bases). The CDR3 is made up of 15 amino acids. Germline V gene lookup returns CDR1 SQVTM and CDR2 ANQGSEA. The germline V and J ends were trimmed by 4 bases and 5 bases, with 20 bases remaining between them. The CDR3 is CSVGSRRGRHETQYF. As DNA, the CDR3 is TGCAGCGTTGGCTCCCGACGTGGGAGACATGAGACCCAGTACTTC.